These T cell receptor beta chains were read from a single sample in a study of T cells after yellow fever vaccination. TCRdb redid the calling of the 5' RACE reads with MiXCR, one entry per CDR3 protein. The data contain tens of thousands of distinct CDR3 sequences, about 7% of them singletons. The starting material was CD8+ T cells sorted from PBMCs, obtained 15 days after the yellow fever booster vaccination. These receptors were obtained from a man in his thirties or forties who received the YFV17D yellow fever vaccine. Each CDR3 is given with its conserved first and last residue. Each record gives: CDR3 protein, CDR3 DNA, V gene, clone size, D gene, J gene, CDR3 length. A D gene is named only where the DNA matches it firmly. Clone size is given as once, few or many counts, or a class when the clone is expanded.

CDR3 protein: CASIQDRTDTQYF
CDR3 DNA: TGTGCCAGCATCCAAGACCGCACCGATACGCAGTATTTT
V gene: TRBV6-1
clone size: many
D gene: .
J gene: TRBJ2-3
CDR3 length: 13

CDR3 protein: CASSSLRDGLHEKLFF
CDR3 DNA: TGTGCCAGCAGCAGCCTCCGGGACGGCCTTCATGAAAAACTGTTTTTT
V gene: TRBV21-1
clone size: many
D gene: .
J gene: TRBJ1-4
CDR3 length: 16

CDR3 protein: CASRPRDSRHYEQYF
CDR3 DNA: TGTGCCAGCAGACCTCGGGACAGCCGCCACTACGAGCAGTACTTC
V gene: TRBV28
clone size: many
D gene: TRBD1
J gene: TRBJ2-7
CDR3 length: 15

CDR3 protein: CATKKDREETQYF
CDR3 DNA: TGTGCCACCAAAAAAGACAGAGAAGAGACCCAGTACTTC
V gene: TRBV15
clone size: many
D gene: .
J gene: TRBJ2-5
CDR3 length: 13

CDR3 protein: CASSTATGGAYEQYF
CDR3 DNA: TGTGCCAGCAGCACCGCGACAGGGGGCGCGTACGAGCAGTACTTC
V gene: TRBV7-9
clone size: many
D gene: TRBD1
J gene: TRBJ2-7
CDR3 length: 15

CDR3 protein: CASSTDGGSPYEQYF
CDR3 DNA: TGTGCCAGCAGCACCGACGGAGGGTCCCCCTACGAGCAGTACTTC
V gene: TRBV7-9
clone size: many
D gene: .
J gene: TRBJ2-7
CDR3 length: 15

CDR3 protein: CASSSNPGTYEQYF
CDR3 DNA: TGTGCCAGCAGTTCCAACCCCGGGACCTACGAGCAGTACTTC
V gene: TRBV7-6
clone size: many
D gene: .
J gene: TRBJ2-7
CDR3 length: 14

CDR3 protein: CASSQHRQLEQFF
CDR3 DNA: TGCGCCAGCAGCCAACATAGACAACTTGAGCAGTTCTTC
V gene: TRBV4-3
clone size: many
D gene: .
J gene: TRBJ2-1
CDR3 length: 13

CDR3 protein: CASSSRLVAGELFF
CDR3 DNA: TGTGCCAGCAGCTCGCGACTAGTGGCCGGGGAGCTGTTTTTT
V gene: TRBV11-2
clone size: few
D gene: .
J gene: TRBJ2-2
CDR3 length: 14

CDR3 protein: CASSPGTSGSNEQYF
CDR3 DNA: TGTGCCAGCAGCCCCGGGACTAGCGGGAGTAACGAGCAGTACTTC
V gene: TRBV7-8
clone size: many
D gene: TRBD2
J gene: TRBJ2-7
CDR3 length: 15